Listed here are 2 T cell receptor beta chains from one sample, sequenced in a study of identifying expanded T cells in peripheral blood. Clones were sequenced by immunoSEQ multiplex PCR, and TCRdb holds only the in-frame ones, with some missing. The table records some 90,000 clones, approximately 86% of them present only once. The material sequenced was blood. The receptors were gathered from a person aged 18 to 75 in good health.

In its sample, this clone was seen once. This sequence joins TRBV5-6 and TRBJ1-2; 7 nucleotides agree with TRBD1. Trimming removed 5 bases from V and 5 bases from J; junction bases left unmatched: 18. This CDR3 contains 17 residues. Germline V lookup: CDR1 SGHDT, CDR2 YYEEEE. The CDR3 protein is CASSLPDRAWTVYGYTF. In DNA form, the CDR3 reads TGTGCCAGCAGTCTTCCCGACAGGGCCTGGACTGTATATGGCTACACCTTC.

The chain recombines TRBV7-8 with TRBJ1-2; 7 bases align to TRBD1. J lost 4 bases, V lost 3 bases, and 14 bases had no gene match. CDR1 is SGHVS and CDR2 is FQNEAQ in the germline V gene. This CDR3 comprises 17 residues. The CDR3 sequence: CASSFAQIRQGSYGYTF. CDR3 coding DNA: TGTGCCAGCAGCTTCGCTCAAATACGACAGGGAAGCTATGGCTACACCTTC.